A single sample gave rise to the 16 T cell receptor beta chains below, sequenced in a study of cytomegalovirus exposure and HLA in healthy donors listed by TCRdb under 2017. Library construction relied on the immunoSEQ multiplex PCR assay. For the multiplex PCR, a mixture combining 60 forward primers for TCR Vbeta segments and 13 reverse primers for TCR Jbeta segments was used. Not all clones reach the TCRdb copy of this immuneACCESS table, which keeps in-frame sequences only. Checked studies attribute under half of the gap to unresolved V genes and leave the rest unexplained. The sample table records tens of thousands of clones; roughly 80% of these occur just once. The ten largest account for about 15% of the sample. Source material: PBMCs. The receptor set was obtained from a woman between 40 and 50 years old in good health and CMV-seropositive.

The V gene is TRBV5-6, the J gene TRBJ1-1; 8 nucleotides align to TRBD1. The CDR3 is 16 amino acids. Germline V gene lookup returns CDR1 SGHDT and CDR2 YYEEEE. After removal of 3 bases from V and 3 bases from J, the junction contained 10 bases not matched to a gene. The CDR3 bases are TGTGCCAGCAGCTCCCCCAAGACAGGGGAAGACACTGAAGCTTTCTTT. Translating gives CASSSPKTGEDTEAFF.

The chain uses TRBV30 and TRBJ2-1; D possibly corresponds to TRBD2 (5 bases). Germline loops: CDR1 GTSNPN, CDR2 SVGIG (reference sequence). Trimming shortened V by 2 bases and J by 5 bases, and 13 bases separated the two germline ends. The CDR3 loop spans 14 amino acids. The CDR3: CAWSSGRRNNEQFF. CDR3 bases: TGTGCCTGGAGTTCGGGGAGAAGGAACAATGAGCAGTTCTTC. The complete variable domain, with remaining parts taken from reference TRBV30 and TRBJ2-1, reads SQTIHQWPATLVQPVGSPLSLECTVEGTSNPNLYWYRQAAGRGLQLLFYSVGIGQISSEVPQNLSASRPQDRQFILSSKKLLLSDSGFYLCAWSSGRRNNEQFFGPGTRLTVL.

V is TRBV6-1 and J is TRBJ1-1, with TRBD1 matching 9 bases. The CDR3 runs 11 residues. The junction had 8 bases not matched to a gene; V was cut back by 11 bases and J by 10 bases. Germline V gene sequence: CDR1 MNHNS, CDR2 SASEGT. The CDR3 loop is CACQGQGGAFF. CDR3 bases: TGTGCCTGCCAGGGACAGGGTGGAGCTTTCTTT.

In this sample, this clone turned up a few times. V and J are TRBV6-1 and TRBJ1-2; 9 bases are shared with TRBD1. Per the germline V gene, CDR1 is MNHNS and CDR2 is SASEGT. This CDR3 is built from 15 residues. With 6 bases clipped from V and 7 bases from J, the junction kept 12 bases outside the gene matches. The CDR3 protein is CASRTGGNHKSGYTF. As DNA, the CDR3 is TGTGCCAGCAGGACAGGGGGTAACCACAAGAGTGGCTACACCTTC.

The V call is TRBV7-9, the J call TRBJ1-6, with a weak D call TRBD1 (6 bases). V lost 1 base and J lost 9, with 13 bases in between. CDR3 length: 15 residues. Germline V gene lookup returns CDR1 SEHNR and CDR2 FQNEAQ (reference sequence). The CDR3 DNA reads TGTGCCAGCAGCTTAGTCCAAGGGGGTATTTCACCCCTCCACTTT. Encoded protein: CASSLVQGGISPLHF.

This chain links TRBV19 with TRBJ2-1, with D perhaps matching TRBD1 (5 bases). CDR1 and CDR2 from the germline V gene are LNHDA and SQIVND (reference sequence). This CDR3 has 15 amino acids. Trimming shortened V by 1 base and J by 8 bases, and 15 bases separated the two germline ends. The CDR3 loop reads CASSIVGRVGDEQFF. The CDR3 coding sequence is TGTGCCAGTAGTATAGTCGGCAGGGTGGGCGATGAGCAGTTCTTC.

This clone was detected a few times. This rearrangement joins TRBV5-1 to TRBJ1-6, with no clear D. CDR1 and CDR2 from the germline V gene are SGHRS and YFSETQ. Trimming took 0 bases from V and 8 from J, leaving 9 bases between them. The CDR3 loop spans 14 amino acids. Here the CDR3 reads CASSLVGTDSPLHF. In nucleotides, the CDR3 is TGCGCCAGCAGCTTGGTGGGCACAGATTCACCCCTCCACTTT.

The rearrangement links TRBV19 to TRBJ2-5; 8 bases line up with TRBD2. Per the germline V gene, CDR1 is LNHDA and CDR2 is SQIVND (reference sequence). Trimming took 5 bases from V and 1 from J; bases not matched to a gene: 3. The CDR3 runs 14 residues. CDR3: CASSPRGGQETQYF. CDR3 DNA sequence: TGTGCCAGTAGTCCTCGGGGGGGCCAAGAGACCCAGTACTTC.

The V gene is TRBV28, the J gene TRBJ1-4, with 8 bases aligning to TRBD1. CDR3 length: 15 amino acids. Germline V gives CDR1 MDHEN, CDR2 SYDVKM. The trim removed 3 bases at V and 4 bases at J, leaving 4 bases unmatched. This CDR3 reads CASSFRQGFNEKLFF. The CDR3 nucleotides read TGTGCCAGCAGTTTCAGACAGGGGTTTAATGAAAAACTGTTTTTT.

This rearrangement joins TRBV7-8 to TRBJ2-7; D unclear. Germline V gene data show CDR1 as SGHVS and CDR2 as FQNEAQ. This CDR3 is built from 12 residues. V dropped 1 base and J dropped 4 bases, with 5 bases sitting between them. Here the CDR3 DNA reads TGTGCCAGCAGCTTAGACTGGTACGAGCAGTACTTC. Its translation is CASSLDWYEQYF.

The CDR3 nucleotides are TGTGCCAGCTCACCTCACAGGGATAATTCACCCCTCCACTTT. Its protein is CASSPHRDNSPLHF. V is TRBV18 and J is TRBJ1-6; TRBD1 is a possible D gene (6 bases). This CDR3 comprises 14 residues. Trimming removed 3 bases at V and 5 bases at J, with 8 bases between. Per germline, CDR1 KGHSH and CDR2 LQKENI. The variable domain in full, completed from reference TRBV18 and TRBJ1-6, reads NAGVMQNPRHLVRRRGQEARLRCSPMKGHSHVYWYRQLPEEGLKFMVYLQKENIIDESGMPKERFSAEFPKEGPSILRIQQVVRGDSAAYFCASSPHRDNSPLHFGNGTRLTVT.

The J gene is TRBJ2-2, the V gene TRBV9; D is undetermined. V dropped 0 bases and J dropped 1 base, with 7 bases sitting between them. Germline V gene data show CDR1 as SGDLS and CDR2 as YYNGEE. This CDR3 region has 15 residues. The CDR3 loop is CASSVDPVNTGELFF. The CDR3 region has the DNA TGTGCCAGCAGCGTAGATCCGGTGAACACCGGGGAGCTGTTTTTT.

V usage is TRBV4-3 and J usage is TRBJ2-1, with D perhaps matching TRBD1 (5 bases). Trimming removed 1 base from V and 6 bases from J, with 13 bases in between. This CDR3 has 15 residues. In germline, CDR1 is LGHNA, CDR2 YSLEER. The CDR3 protein is CASSQVTRAPNEQFF. The CDR3 bases are TGCGCCAGCAGCCAAGTCACCAGGGCACCCAATGAGCAGTTCTTC.

Worth noting for this clone: The germline gene is not matched at one end of the junction; a read error may be the cause. This rearrangement joins TRBV7-2 to TRBJ2-3, with D possibly being TRBD2 (6 bases). The CDR3 contains 15 residues. Germline V gene sequence: CDR1 SGHTA, CDR2 FQGNSA. The CDR3 coding sequence is TGTGCCAGCAGCCTAGCGTGGCCACACACAGATACGCAGTATTTT. Its translation: CASSLAWPHTDTQYF.

Note on this clone: Other nucleotide sequences in the sample specify the same CDR3. The gene calls are TRBV7-9 and TRBJ1-1; D not certain. V was pared by 1 base and J by 1 base, with 4 bases between. The CDR3 covers 13 residues. Per germline, CDR1 SEHNR and CDR2 FQNEAQ (reference sequence). Here the CDR3 DNA reads TGTGCCAGCAGCTTAGGGCAGAACACTGAAGCTTTCTTT. Its translation is CASSLGQNTEAFF. Full variable domain (outside the CDR3, taken from reference TRBV7-9 and TRBJ1-1): DTGVSQNPRHKITKRGQNVTFRCDPISEHNRLYWYRQTLGQGPEFLTYFQNEAQLEKSRLLSDRFSAERPKGSFSTLEIQRTEQGDSAMYLCASSLGQNTEAFFGQGTRLTVV.

To note about this clone: A junction end diverges from the germline sequence, so it may reflect a read error. The chain combines TRBV7-7 with TRBJ1-1; a weak D match, TRBD1 (6 bases). The germline V gene has CDR1 SSHAT and CDR2 FNYEAQ (reference sequence). The CDR3 spans 13 residues. CDR3 region: CASSLAQGAEAFF. In DNA, the CDR3 is TGTGCTAGCAGCTTAGCACAGGGCGCTGAAGCTTTCTTT.